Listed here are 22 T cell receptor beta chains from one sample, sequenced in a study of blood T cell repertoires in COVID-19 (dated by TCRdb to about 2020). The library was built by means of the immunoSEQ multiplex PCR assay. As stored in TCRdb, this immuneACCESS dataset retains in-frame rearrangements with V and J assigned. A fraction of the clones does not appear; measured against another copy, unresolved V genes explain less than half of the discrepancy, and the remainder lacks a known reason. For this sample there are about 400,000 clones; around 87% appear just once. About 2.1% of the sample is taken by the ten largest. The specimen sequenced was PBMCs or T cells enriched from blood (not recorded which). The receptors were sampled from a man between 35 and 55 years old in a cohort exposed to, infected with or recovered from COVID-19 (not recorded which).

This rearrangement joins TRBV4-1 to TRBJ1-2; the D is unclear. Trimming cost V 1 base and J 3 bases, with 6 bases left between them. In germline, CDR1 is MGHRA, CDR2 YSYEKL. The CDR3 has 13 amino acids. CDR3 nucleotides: TGCGCCAGCAGCCAAGTTCCCGACTATGGCTACACCTTC. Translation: CASSQVPDYGYTF.

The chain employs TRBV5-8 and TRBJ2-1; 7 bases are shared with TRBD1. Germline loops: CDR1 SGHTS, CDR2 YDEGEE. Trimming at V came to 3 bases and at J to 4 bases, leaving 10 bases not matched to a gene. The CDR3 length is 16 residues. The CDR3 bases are TGTGCCAGCAGCTGGTCAGGGGGTGTTTCATACAATGAGCAGTTCTTC. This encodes CASSWSGGVSYNEQFF.

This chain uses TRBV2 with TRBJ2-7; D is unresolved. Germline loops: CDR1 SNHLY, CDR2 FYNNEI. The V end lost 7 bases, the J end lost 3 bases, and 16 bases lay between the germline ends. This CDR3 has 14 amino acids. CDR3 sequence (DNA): TGTGCCAGCACCCCTCGGCAGGCGTACTACGAGCAGTACTTC. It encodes CASTPRQAYYEQYF.

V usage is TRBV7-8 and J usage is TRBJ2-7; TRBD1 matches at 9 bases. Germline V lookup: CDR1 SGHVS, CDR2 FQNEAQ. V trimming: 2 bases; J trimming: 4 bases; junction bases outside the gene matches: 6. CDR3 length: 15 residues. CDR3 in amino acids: CASSLQATGGYEQYF. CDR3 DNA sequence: TGTGCCAGCAGCTTACAGGCGACAGGGGGTTACGAGCAGTACTTC.

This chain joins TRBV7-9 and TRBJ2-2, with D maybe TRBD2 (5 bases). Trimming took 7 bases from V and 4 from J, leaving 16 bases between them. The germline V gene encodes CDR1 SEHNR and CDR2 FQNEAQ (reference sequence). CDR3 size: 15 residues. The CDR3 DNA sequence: TGTGCCAGCACCCCAGCGGAGTCGGGCACCGGGGAGCTGTTTTTT. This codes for CASTPAESGTGELFF.

The CDR3 region has the DNA TGTGCCAGCAGTACCCGACTAGCGGGAGGGTCGAATACGCAGTATTTT. It specifies CASSTRLAGGSNTQYF. The chain couples TRBV28 to TRBJ2-3; 14 bases line up with TRBD2. Germline CDR1 MDHEN, CDR2 SYDVKM. This CDR3 comprises 16 residues. Trimming cost V 5 bases and J 7 bases; bases outside gene matches: 8.

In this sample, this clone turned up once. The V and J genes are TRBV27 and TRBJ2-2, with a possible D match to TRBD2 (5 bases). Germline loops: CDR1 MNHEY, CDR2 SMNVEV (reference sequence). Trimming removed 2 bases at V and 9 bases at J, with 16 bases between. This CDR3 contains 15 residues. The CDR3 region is CASSLRVGVDRELFF. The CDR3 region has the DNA TGTGCCAGCAGTTTAAGGGTGGGAGTAGACAGGGAGCTGTTTTTT.

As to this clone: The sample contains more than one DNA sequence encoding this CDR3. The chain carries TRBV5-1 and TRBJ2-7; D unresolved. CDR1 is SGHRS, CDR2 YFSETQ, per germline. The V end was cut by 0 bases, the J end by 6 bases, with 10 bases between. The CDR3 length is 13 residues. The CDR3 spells CASSLGLTGEQYF. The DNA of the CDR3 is TGCGCCAGCAGCTTGGGTCTGACGGGCGAGCAGTACTTC.

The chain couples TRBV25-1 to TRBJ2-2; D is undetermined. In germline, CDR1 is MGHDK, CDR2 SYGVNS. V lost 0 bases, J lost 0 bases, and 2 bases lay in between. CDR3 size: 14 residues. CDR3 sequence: CASSEYANTGELFF. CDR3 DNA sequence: TGTGCCAGCAGTGAATACGCGAACACCGGGGAGCTGTTTTTT.

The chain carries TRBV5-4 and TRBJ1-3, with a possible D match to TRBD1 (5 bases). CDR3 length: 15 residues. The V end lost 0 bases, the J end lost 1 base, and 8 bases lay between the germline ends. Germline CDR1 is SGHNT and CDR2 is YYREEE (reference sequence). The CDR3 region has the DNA TGTGCCAGCAGCTTGGGTGGGGCGTCTGGAAACACCATATATTTT. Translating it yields CASSLGGASGNTIYF. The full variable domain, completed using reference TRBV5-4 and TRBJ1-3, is ETGVTQSPTHLIKTRGQQVTLRCSSQSGHNTVSWYQQALGQGPQFIFQYYREEENGRGNFPPRFSGLQFPNYSSELNVNALELDDSALYLCASSLGGASGNTIYFGEGSWLTVV.

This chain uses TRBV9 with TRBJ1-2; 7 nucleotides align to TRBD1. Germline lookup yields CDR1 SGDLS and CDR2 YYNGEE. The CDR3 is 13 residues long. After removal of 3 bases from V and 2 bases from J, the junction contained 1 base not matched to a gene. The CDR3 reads CASSEGQNYGYTF. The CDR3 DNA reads TGTGCCAGCAGCGAGGGACAGAACTATGGCTACACCTTC.

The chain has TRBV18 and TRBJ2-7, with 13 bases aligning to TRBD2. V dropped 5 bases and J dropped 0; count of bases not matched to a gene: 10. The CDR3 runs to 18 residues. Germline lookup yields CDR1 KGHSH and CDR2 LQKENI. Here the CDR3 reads CASSTLTSGRKSSYEQYF. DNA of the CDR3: TGTGCCAGCTCAACGTTGACTAGCGGGAGGAAGAGCTCCTACGAGCAGTACTTC.

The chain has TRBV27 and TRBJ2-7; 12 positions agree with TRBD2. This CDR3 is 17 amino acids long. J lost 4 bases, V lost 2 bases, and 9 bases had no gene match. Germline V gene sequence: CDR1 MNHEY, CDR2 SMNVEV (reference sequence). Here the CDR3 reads CASSLALRTSGTYEQYF. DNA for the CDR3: TGTGCCAGCAGTTTAGCCCTCAGGACTAGCGGGACATACGAGCAGTACTTC.

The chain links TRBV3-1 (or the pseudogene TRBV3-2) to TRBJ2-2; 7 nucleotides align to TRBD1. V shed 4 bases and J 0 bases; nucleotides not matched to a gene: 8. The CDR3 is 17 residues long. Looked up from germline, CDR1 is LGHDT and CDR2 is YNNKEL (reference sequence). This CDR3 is CASSPQPGQTNTGELFF. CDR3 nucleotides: TGTGCCAGCAGCCCCCAACCGGGACAGACGAACACCGGGGAGCTGTTTTTT.

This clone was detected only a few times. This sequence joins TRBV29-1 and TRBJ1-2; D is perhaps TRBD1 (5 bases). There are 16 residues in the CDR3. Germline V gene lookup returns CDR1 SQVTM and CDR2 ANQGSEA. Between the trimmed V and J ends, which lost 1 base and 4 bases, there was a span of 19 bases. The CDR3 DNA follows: TGCAGCGTTGAAGGGGGGGAGCGTACCCATAGCTATGGCTACACCTTC. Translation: CSVEGGERTHSYGYTF.

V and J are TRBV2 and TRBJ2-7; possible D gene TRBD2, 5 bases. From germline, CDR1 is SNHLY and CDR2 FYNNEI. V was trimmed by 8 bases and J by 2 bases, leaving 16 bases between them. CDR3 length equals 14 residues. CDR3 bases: TGTGCCAGCGTGGGGAGTGCGGTCGCCTACGAGCAGTACTTC. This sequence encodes CASVGSAVAYEQYF.

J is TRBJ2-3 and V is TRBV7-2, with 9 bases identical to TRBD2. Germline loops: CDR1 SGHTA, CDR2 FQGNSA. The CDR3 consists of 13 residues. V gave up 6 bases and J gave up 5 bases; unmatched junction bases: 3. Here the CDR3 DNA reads TGTGCCAGCAGAATAGCGGGAGAAGATACGCAGTATTTT. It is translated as CASRIAGEDTQYF.

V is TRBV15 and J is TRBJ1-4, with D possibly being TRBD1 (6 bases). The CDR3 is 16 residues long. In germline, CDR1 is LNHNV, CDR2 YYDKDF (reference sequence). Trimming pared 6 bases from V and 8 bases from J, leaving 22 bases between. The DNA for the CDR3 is TGTGCCACCAGGCCTAAACAGGGAGGGATTAAGGAAAAACTGTTTTTT. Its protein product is CATRPKQGGIKEKLFF.

The CDR3 nucleotides are TGTGCCTGGATTCCTACAGGGTCGACTAATGAAAAACTGTTTTTT. Its protein product is CAWIPTGSTNEKLFF. The chain carries TRBV30 and TRBJ1-4; TRBD1 might be the D (6 bases). Germline V lookup: CDR1 GTSNPN, CDR2 SVGIG (reference sequence). Trimming cost V 4 bases and J 2 bases, with 14 bases left between them. CDR3 length: 15 amino acids.

The CDR3 DNA reads as TGTGCCAGCTCACCGCCGTCAGTCATGAACACTGAAGCTTTCTTT. It specifies CASSPPSVMNTEAFF. The V and J genes are TRBV18 and TRBJ1-1; D gene unclear. Per the germline V gene, CDR1 is KGHSH and CDR2 is LQKENI. The V end lost 3 bases, the J end lost 0 bases, and 11 bases lay between the germline ends. The CDR3 covers 15 residues.

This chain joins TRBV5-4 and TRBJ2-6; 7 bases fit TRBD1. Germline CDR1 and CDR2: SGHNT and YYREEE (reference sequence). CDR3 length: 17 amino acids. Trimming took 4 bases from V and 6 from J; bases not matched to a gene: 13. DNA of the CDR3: TGTGCCAGCAGCGTGGACCCGACAGGGATTGCGGCCAACGTCCTGACTTTC. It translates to CASSVDPTGIAANVLTF.

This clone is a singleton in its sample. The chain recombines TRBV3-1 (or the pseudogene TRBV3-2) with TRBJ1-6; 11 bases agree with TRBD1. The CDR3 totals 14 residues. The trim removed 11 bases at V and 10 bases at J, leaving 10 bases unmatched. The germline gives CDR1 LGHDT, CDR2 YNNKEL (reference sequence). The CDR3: CAAGGTGGFSPLHF. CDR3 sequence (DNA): TGTGCCGCGGGAGGGACAGGGGGTTTCTCACCCCTCCACTTT.